A selection of T cell receptor beta chains follows, all from one sample in a study of blood T cell repertoires in COVID-19. Method: immunoSEQ multiplex PCR; TCRdb's copy keeps in-frame clones and lacks some. The table records 100,000 to 150,000 clones, 80% to 90% of them present only once. Material for sequencing was PBMCs or T cells enriched from blood (not recorded which). These receptors came from a woman between 45 and 60 years old who had recovered from COVID-19. The conserved cysteine and the conserved F or W are not part of the CDR3 here. Fields, in order: V gene, J gene, CDR3 protein.

v_call: TRBV9
j_call: TRBJ1-1
cdr3_aa: ASSVLRGNTEAF

v_call: TRBV7-9
j_call: TRBJ1-1
cdr3_aa: ASSLSSGEAF

v_call: TRBV2
j_call: TRBJ2-5
cdr3_aa: AMQETQY

v_call: TRBV14
j_call: TRBJ1-1
cdr3_aa: ASSVQGVNTEAF

v_call: TRBV5-1
j_call: TRBJ2-2
cdr3_aa: ASSVSPPMTGELF

v_call: TRBV5-6
j_call: TRBJ2-7
cdr3_aa: ASTQGYEQY

v_call: TRBV6-2/TRBV6-3
j_call: TRBJ1-2
cdr3_aa: ASSSSPGGRGYT

v_call: TRBV4-3
j_call: TRBJ1-5
cdr3_aa: ASSQRRGRNQPQH

v_call: TRBV18
j_call: TRBJ2-4
cdr3_aa: ASSPGTGESDIQY

v_call: TRBV29-1
j_call: TRBJ1-1
cdr3_aa: SVIQGGNTEAF

v_call: TRBV7-8
j_call: TRBJ2-7
cdr3_aa: ASSLTRTGPFEQY

v_call: TRBV29-1
j_call: TRBJ1-4
cdr3_aa: SVERQPGEKLF

v_call: TRBV10-2
j_call: TRBJ2-7
cdr3_aa: ATFRDRENEQY

v_call: TRBV27
j_call: TRBJ1-1
cdr3_aa: ASSLITGGADKAF

v_call: TRBV19
j_call: TRBJ2-2
cdr3_aa: ASSIWSVNTGELF

v_call: TRBV3-1/TRBV3-2
j_call: TRBJ2-1
cdr3_aa: ASSQSLVSDEQF

v_call: TRBV5-5
j_call: TRBJ2-7
cdr3_aa: ASSFGGQGVEGQY

v_call: TRBV30
j_call: TRBJ1-5
cdr3_aa: AWSPSEQPQH

v_call: TRBV3-1/TRBV3-2
j_call: TRBJ1-5
cdr3_aa: ASGQYNQPQH

v_call: TRBV5-1
j_call: TRBJ1-6
cdr3_aa: ASSLGGSSYNSPLH

v_call: TRBV7-9
j_call: TRBJ2-7
cdr3_aa: ASSSRQESSYEQY

v_call: TRBV5-8
j_call: TRBJ1-1
cdr3_aa: ASSLLGAAEAF

v_call: TRBV25-1
j_call: TRBJ1-2
cdr3_aa: ASSEYQGPNFLGYT

v_call: TRBV9
j_call: TRBJ2-2
cdr3_aa: ASKPAQMNTGELF

v_call: TRBV4-1
j_call: TRBJ2-7
cdr3_aa: ASSQGFRGYEQY

v_call: TRBV21-1
j_call: TRBJ2-7
cdr3_aa: AIPHPDRVLGQY

v_call: TRBV19
j_call: TRBJ1-2
cdr3_aa: ASKDQGQGNYGYT

v_call: TRBV9
j_call: TRBJ1-3
cdr3_aa: ASSVEGQGGNTIY